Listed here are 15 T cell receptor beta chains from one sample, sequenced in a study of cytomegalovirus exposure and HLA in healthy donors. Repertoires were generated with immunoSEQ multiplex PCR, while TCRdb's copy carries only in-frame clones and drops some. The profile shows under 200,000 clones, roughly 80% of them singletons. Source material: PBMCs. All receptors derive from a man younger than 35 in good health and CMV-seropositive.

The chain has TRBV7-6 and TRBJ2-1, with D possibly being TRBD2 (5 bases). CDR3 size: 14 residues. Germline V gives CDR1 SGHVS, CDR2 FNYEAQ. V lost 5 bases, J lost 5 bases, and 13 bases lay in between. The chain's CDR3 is CASSRPSRDNEQFF. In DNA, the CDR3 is TGTGCCAGCAGCCGTCCTTCGAGGGACAATGAGCAGTTCTTC.

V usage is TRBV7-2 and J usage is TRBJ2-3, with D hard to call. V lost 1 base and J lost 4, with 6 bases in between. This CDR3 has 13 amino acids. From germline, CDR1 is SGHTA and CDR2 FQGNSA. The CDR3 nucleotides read TGTGCCAGCAGCTTAGGGCTCGCAGATACGCAGTATTTT. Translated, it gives CASSLGLADTQYF.

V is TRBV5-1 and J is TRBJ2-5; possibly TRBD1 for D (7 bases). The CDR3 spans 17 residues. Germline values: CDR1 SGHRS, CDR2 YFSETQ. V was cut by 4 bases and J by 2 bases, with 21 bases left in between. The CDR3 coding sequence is TGCGCCAGCAGCCAACCTCCACAGGGGAGGAAACAAGAGACCCAGTACTTC. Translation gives CASSQPPQGRKQETQYF.

The CDR3 is CAISESMGRDEKLFF. CDR3 nucleotides: TGTGCCATCAGTGAGTCGATGGGTCGGGATGAAAAACTGTTTTTT. The rearrangement uses TRBV10-3 and TRBJ1-4, with D unclear. The V end was cut by 0 bases, the J end by 6 bases, with 11 bases between. CDR1 is ENHRY, CDR2 SYGVKD, per germline. This CDR3 region has 15 residues.

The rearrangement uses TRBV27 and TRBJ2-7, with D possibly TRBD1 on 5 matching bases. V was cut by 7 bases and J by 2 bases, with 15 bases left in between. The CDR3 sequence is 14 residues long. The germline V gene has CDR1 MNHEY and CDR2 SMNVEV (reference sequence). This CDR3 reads CASTTTAGTYEQYF. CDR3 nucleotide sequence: TGTGCCAGCACTACGACAGCTGGAACCTACGAGCAGTACTTC.

In nucleotides, the CDR3 is TGTGCCAGTTCAAAAGGGGCCCCACGAGATCAGCCCCAGCATTTT. It is translated as CASSKGAPRDQPQHF. The rearrangement uses TRBV28 and TRBJ1-5; the D gene is possibly TRBD1 (5 bases). The V end was cut by 9 bases, the J end by 5 bases, with 20 bases between. The CDR3 is 15 amino acids. CDR1 is MDHEN and CDR2 is SYDVKM in the germline V gene.

CDR3: CASSGRLAGVQETQYF. In nucleotides, the CDR3 is TGTGCCAGCAGTGGCCGACTAGCGGGAGTCCAAGAGACCCAGTACTTC. This chain joins TRBV25-1 and TRBJ2-5; 12 bases are shared with TRBD2. CDR3 size: 16 residues. CDR1 and CDR2 (germline): MGHDK, SYGVNS. With 4 bases clipped from V and 1 base from J, the junction kept 4 bases outside the gene matches.

The CDR3 loop reads CASRFGTVPSYEQYF. DNA of the CDR3: TGTGCCAGCAGATTCGGGACAGTACCTTCTTACGAGCAGTACTTC. The chain has TRBV28 and TRBJ2-7; 7 bases agree with TRBD1. With 6 bases clipped from V and 4 bases from J, the junction kept 12 bases outside the gene matches. Germline values: CDR1 MDHEN, CDR2 SYDVKM. The CDR3 spans 15 residues.

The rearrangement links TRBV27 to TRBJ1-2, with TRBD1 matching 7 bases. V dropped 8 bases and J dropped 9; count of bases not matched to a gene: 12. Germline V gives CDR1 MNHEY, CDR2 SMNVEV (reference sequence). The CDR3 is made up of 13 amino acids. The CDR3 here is CASGARTGTSYTF. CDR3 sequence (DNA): TGTGCCAGCGGTGCCCGGACAGGCACGAGCTACACCTTC.

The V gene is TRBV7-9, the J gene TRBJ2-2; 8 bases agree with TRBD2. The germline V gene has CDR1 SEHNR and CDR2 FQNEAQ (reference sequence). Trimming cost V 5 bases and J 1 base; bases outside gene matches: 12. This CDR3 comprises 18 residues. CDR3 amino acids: CASSPSPSGRVNTGELFF. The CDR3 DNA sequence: TGTGCCAGCAGCCCTAGTCCCAGCGGGAGAGTGAACACCGGGGAGCTGTTTTTT.

The CDR3 DNA is TGTGCCTGGAGTGGAGGACAGAGCCAGTTCTTC. It codes for CAWSGGQSQFF. The chain combines TRBV30 with TRBJ2-1; weak D call: TRBD1 (6 bases). CDR3 length: 11 amino acids. The V end lost 1 base, the J end lost 13 bases, and 11 bases lay between the germline ends. Germline V gene data show CDR1 as GTSNPN and CDR2 as SVGIG (reference sequence). Combining the CDR3 with reference TRBV30 and TRBJ2-1 gives the whole variable domain SQTIHQWPATLVQPVGSPLSLECTVEGTSNPNLYWYRQAAGRGLQLLFYSVGIGQISSEVPQNLSASRPQDRQFILSSKKLLLSDSGFYLCAWSGGQSQFFGPGTRLTVL.

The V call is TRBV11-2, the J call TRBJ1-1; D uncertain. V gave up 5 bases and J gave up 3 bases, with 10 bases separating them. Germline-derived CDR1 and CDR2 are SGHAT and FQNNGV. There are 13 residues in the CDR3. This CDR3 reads CASSRYSYTEAFF. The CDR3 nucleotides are TGTGCCAGCAGCCGCTACAGCTACACTGAAGCTTTCTTT.

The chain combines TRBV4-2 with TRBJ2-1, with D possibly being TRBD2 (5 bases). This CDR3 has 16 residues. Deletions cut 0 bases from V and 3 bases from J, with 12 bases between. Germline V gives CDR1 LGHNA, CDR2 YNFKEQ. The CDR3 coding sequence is TGTGCCAGCAGCCAAGATCGCCAGCGGAACTACAATGAGCAGTTCTTC. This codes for CASSQDRQRNYNEQFF.

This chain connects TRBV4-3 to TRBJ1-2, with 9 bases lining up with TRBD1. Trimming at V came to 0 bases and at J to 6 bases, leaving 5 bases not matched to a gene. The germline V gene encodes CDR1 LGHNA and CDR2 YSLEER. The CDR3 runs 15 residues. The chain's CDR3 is CASSQDLNRGHGYTF. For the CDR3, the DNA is TGCGCCAGCAGCCAAGATCTTAACAGGGGGCATGGCTACACCTTC.

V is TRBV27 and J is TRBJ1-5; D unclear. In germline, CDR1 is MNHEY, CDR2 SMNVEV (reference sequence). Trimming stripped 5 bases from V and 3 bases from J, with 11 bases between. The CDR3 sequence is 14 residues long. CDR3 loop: CASSPPGINQPQHF. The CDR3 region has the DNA TGTGCCAGCAGTCCCCCCGGGATCAATCAGCCCCAGCATTTT.